These 16 T cell receptor beta chains share one sample of origin, sequenced in a study of tumor and adjacent non-tumor tissue in lung cancer (dated by TCRdb to the late 2010s). RNA was extracted from bulk unsorted tissue and checked for quality with a NanoDrop ND-1000 and an Agilent 2100. For the normal lung samples, distant non-tumor tissue was collected more than 3 cm away from the tumor edge. Libraries were constructed by multiplex PCR. The reads were generated on an Illumina HiSeq 2500. TCRbeta libraries were constructed through three rounds of nested PCR with primers (Table S4) according to protocols modified from ARM-PCR. TCRdb passed the public sequencing reads through fastp at Q25 and MiXCR, retaining productive beta sequences. CDR3 protein duplicates are merged, each entry listing the most common genes and DNA. The sample table holds roughly 82,000 distinct CDR3 sequences, of which 65% to 80% were seen once. The ten largest clones capture 21% of the sample.

Sequencing input: distant non-tumor lung tissue. The receptors derive from a woman between 45 and 65 years old with non-small cell lung cancer.

The chain has TRBV6-5 and TRBJ2-1; D gene unclear. Per the germline V gene, CDR1 is MNHEY and CDR2 is SVGAGI. V lost 0 bases and J 4 bases, leaving 16 bases between the germline ends. The CDR3 is made up of 17 amino acids. The CDR3 DNA reads as TGTGCCAGCAGTTACTCCCTTGCCTCCAGCTCTTACAATGAGCAGTTCTTC. Its protein is CASSYSLASSSYNEQFF.

This clonotype was seen once. The CDR3 end shows no conserved phenylalanine or tryptophan, and so a read error is likely. This rearrangement joins TRBV10-1 to TRBJ2-7; no reliable D call. The CDR3 runs to 16 residues. CDR1 and CDR2 from the germline V gene are WNHNN and SYGVQD (reference sequence). CDR3 coding DNA: TGCACCAGCAGTGAATCAACCCTCCCAGGTCCCTACGAGCAGTACTTG. Protein: CTSSESTLPGPYEQYL.

V gene TRBV28 combines with J gene TRBJ1-4; 7 bases fit TRBD1. Germline V lookup: CDR1 MDHEN, CDR2 SYDVKM. The CDR3 length is 14 residues. V lost 7 bases and J lost 4; bases outside the gene matches: 6. CDR3 protein: CASIPTGDNEKLFF. CDR3 coding DNA: TGTGCCAGCATACCTACAGGGGATAATGAAAAACTGTTTTTT.

This clonotype was seen ten or more times. The chain links TRBV7-8 to TRBJ1-1, with 7 bases aligning to TRBD1. Germline CDR1 is SGHVS and CDR2 is FQNEAQ. The CDR3 is 14 amino acids. V was clipped by 3 bases and J by 5 bases; unmatched bases: 6. CDR3 residues: CASSLGRGLTEAFF. The CDR3 region has the DNA TGTGCCAGCAGCTTGGGTAGGGGGCTGACTGAAGCTTTCTTT.

This clonotype was seen a single time. A much larger clone lies a single base off, so this may be a read error. The rearrangement links TRBV5-1 to TRBJ2-3; maybe TRBD2 (5 bases). V shed 0 bases and J shed 1 base, with 12 bases lying between them. The germline CDR1 and CDR2 sequences are SGHRS and YFSETQ. This CDR3 is built from 16 residues. The DNA for the CDR3 is TGCGCCAGCAGCTTGGATCCCGGAGGCCGCACAGATACGCAGTATTTT. Its protein product is CASSLDPGGRTDTQYF.

This clonotype was observed a few times. The gene calls are TRBV2 and TRBJ2-7; 8 bases agree with TRBD2. Germline loops: CDR1 SNHLY, CDR2 FYNNEI. The CDR3 length is 13 residues. Germline trimming cut 6 bases from V and 5 bases from J; bases unmatched to any gene: 6. CDR3 residues: CASSPAGENEQYF. Here the CDR3 DNA reads TGTGCCAGCAGCCCAGCGGGAGAGAACGAGCAGTACTTC. The variable domain in full, completed from reference TRBV2 and TRBJ2-7, reads EPEVTQTPSHQVTQMGQEVILRCVPISNHLYFYWYRQILGQKVEFLVSFYNNEISEKSEIFDDQFSVERPDGSNFTLKIRSTKLEDSAMYFCASSPAGENEQYFGPGTRLTVT.

Details on this clonotype: Mismatch with germline at one junction end may stem from a read error. The CDR3 DNA is TGTGCCAGCAATTACGGGCCGTCGGCCGGGCCCAACGTCCTGACTTTC. This sequence encodes CASNYGPSAGPNVLTF. V usage is TRBV6-5 and J usage is TRBJ2-6; D remains unclear. The V gene's germline CDR1 is MNHEY and CDR2 SVGAGI. This CDR3 spans 16 amino acids.

This chain links TRBV29-1 with TRBJ2-1, with D perhaps given as TRBD1 or TRBD2 (6 bases each). V gave up 8 bases and J gave up 4 bases, with 21 bases separating them. This CDR3 is 15 amino acids long. Germline CDR1 SQVTM, CDR2 ANQGSEA. CDR3: CSYTTGIGGYNEQFF. The CDR3 nucleotides read TGCAGCTATACTACCGGGATAGGGGGGTACAATGAGCAGTTCTTC.

A few counts support this clonotype. This chain uses TRBV29-1 with TRBJ2-7; TRBD2 agrees at 10 bases. This CDR3 contains 14 residues. The germline gives CDR1 SQVTM, CDR2 ANQGSEA. The chain's CDR3 is CSFISGRAIQEQHV. The DNA for the CDR3 is TGCAGCTTCATCAGCGGGAGGGCAATCCAGGAGCAGCACGTC.

This chain links TRBV7-2 with TRBJ2-1; 7 nucleotides line up with TRBD2. The CDR3 contains 16 residues. CDR1 is SGHTA and CDR2 is FQGNSA in the germline V gene. After removal of 2 bases from V and 6 bases from J, the junction contained 10 bases not matched to a gene. CDR3 sequence: CASSLFGGSVVNEQFF. The CDR3 bases are TGTGCCAGCAGCTTATTCGGCGGGAGTGTTGTCAATGAGCAGTTCTTC. Complete variable domain (other parts from reference TRBV7-2 and TRBJ2-1): GAGVSQSPSNKVTEKGKDVELRCDPISGHTALYWYRQSLGQGLEFLIYFQGNSAPDKSGLPSDRFSAERTGGSVSTLTIQRTQQEDSAVYLCASSLFGGSVVNEQFFGPGTRLTVL.

Concerning this clonotype itself: A read error may be the cause here, since a much bigger clone is one base away. This chain links TRBV20-1 with TRBJ2-7, with D unresolved. The germline V and J ends were trimmed by 3 bases and 5 bases, with 17 bases remaining between them. This CDR3 region has 14 residues. Per germline, CDR1 DFQATT and CDR2 SNEGSKA (reference sequence). The CDR3 bases are TGCAGTGCTAGTCGGCAGGAGAGATTCGACGAGCAGTACTTC. Its protein product is CSASRQERFDEQYF.

Remarks on this clonotype: This may be a read error: a much more frequent sequence differs by one nucleotide. This sequence joins TRBV2 and TRBJ2-5; weak D call: TRBD2 (5 bases). The CDR3 is made up of 13 amino acids. Germline V gene sequence: CDR1 SNHLY, CDR2 FYNNEI. Trimming took off 8 bases at V and 2 bases at J, with 12 bases between the two ends. The DNA of the CDR3 is TGTGCCAGCTGTGGGGAGCGACAAGAGACCCAGTACTTC. Translating it yields CASCGERQETQYF.

With respect to this clonotype: The junction shows a germline mismatch at one end, possibly a read error. The chain has TRBV29-1 and TRBJ2-3; D ambiguous. The CDR3 sequence is 13 residues long. CDR1 is SQVTM and CDR2 is ANQGSEA in the germline V gene. The CDR3 sequence is CSGATGASDSQYF. The CDR3 bases are TGCAGCGGAGCCACTGGCGCCTCAGATTCGCAGTATTTT.

To note about this clonotype: This CDR3 is missing its conserved last phenylalanine or tryptophan, likely due to a read error. The V and J genes are TRBV6-1 and TRBJ2-7; possibly TRBD2 for D (6 bases). The CDR3 runs to 15 residues. Per germline, CDR1 MNHNS and CDR2 SASEGT. The DNA for the CDR3 is TGTACCAGCAGCCTCGGGGCGGGACCTAACTACGAGCAGTACTCC. It encodes CTSSLGAGPNYEQYS.

Note on this clonotype: Since a much larger clone is just one base distant, this may be a read error. The V gene is TRBV6-5, the J gene TRBJ1-1; D ambiguous. The V gene's germline CDR1 is MNHEY and CDR2 SVGAGI. The CDR3 is made up of 16 amino acids. V lost 7 bases to trimming and J lost 4 bases, with 22 bases between them. The CDR3 here is CASTYDGRTWGTEAFF. The DNA of the CDR3 is TGTGCCAGCACCTACGACGGGAGAACCTGGGGCACTGAAGCTTTCTTT.

Notes on this clonotype: It may be a read error: a sequence one base away is much more abundant. No conserved phenylalanine or tryptophan ends this CDR3, so it is likely a read error. The CDR3 reads CASSLDGREGTEAFC. CDR3 DNA sequence: TGCGCCAGCAGCTTGGATGGCAGGGAGGGCACTGAAGCTTTCTGT. The V gene is TRBV5-1, the J gene TRBJ1-1; a weak D match, TRBD1 (5 bases). V dropped 0 bases and J dropped 4 bases, with 13 bases sitting between them. The germline V gene encodes CDR1 SGHRS and CDR2 YFSETQ. This CDR3 has 15 residues.